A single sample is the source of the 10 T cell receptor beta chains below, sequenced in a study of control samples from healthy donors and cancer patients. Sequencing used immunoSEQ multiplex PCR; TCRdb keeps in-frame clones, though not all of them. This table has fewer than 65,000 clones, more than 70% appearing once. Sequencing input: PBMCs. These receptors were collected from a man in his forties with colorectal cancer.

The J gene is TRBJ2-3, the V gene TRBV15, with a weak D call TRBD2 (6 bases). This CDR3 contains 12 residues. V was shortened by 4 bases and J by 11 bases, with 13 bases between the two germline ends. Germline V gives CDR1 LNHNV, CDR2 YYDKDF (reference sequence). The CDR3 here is CATSTWDSLQYF. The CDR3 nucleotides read TGTGCCACCAGCACGTGGGACTCCCTGCAGTATTTT.

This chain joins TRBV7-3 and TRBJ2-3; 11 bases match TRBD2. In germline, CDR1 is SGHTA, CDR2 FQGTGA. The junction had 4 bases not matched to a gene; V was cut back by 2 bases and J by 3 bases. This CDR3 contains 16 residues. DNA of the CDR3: TGTGCCAGCAGCTTACACGGGACTAGCGGTACAGATACGCAGTATTTT. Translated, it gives CASSLHGTSGTDTQYF.

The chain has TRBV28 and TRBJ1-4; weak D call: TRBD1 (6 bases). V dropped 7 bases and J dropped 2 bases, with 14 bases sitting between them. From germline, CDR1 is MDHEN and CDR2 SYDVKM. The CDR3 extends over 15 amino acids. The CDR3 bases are TGTGCCAGCACCTACGGGACAAAGACTAATGAAAAACTGTTTTTT. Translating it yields CASTYGTKTNEKLFF.

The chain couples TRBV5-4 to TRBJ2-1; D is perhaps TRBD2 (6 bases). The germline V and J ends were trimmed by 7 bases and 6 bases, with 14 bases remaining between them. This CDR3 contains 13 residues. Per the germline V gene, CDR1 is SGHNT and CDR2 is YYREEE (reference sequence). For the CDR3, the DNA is TGTGCCAGCTCTGTCCGCGGGGCCAATGAGCAGTTCTTC. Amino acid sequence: CASSVRGANEQFF.

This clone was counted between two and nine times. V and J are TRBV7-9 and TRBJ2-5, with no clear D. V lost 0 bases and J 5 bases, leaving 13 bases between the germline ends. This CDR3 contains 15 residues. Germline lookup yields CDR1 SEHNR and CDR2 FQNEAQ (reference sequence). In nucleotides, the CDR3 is TGTGCCAGCAGCTTAGCCTTGAGGAAGGAGGAGACCCAGTACTTC. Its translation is CASSLALRKEETQYF.

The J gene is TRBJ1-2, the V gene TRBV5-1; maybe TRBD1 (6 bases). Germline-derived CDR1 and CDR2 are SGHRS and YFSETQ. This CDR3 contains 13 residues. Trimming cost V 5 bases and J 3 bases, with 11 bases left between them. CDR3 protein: CASRRGSDYGYTF. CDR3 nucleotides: TGCGCCAGCAGGAGGGGGTCGGACTATGGCTACACCTTC.

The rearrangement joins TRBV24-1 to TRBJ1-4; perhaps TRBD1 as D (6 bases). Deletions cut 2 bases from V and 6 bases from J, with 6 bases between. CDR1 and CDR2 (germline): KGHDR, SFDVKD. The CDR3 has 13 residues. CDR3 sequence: CATSDYRDEKLFF. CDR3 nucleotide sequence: TGTGCCACCAGTGATTACAGGGATGAAAAACTGTTTTTT.

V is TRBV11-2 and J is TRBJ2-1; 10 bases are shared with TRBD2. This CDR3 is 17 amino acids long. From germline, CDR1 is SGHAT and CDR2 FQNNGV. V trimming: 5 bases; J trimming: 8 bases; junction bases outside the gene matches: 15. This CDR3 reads CASSPMVSSGSRDEQFF. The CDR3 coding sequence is TGTGCCAGCAGCCCAATGGTTTCTAGCGGGAGTAGAGATGAGCAGTTCTTC.

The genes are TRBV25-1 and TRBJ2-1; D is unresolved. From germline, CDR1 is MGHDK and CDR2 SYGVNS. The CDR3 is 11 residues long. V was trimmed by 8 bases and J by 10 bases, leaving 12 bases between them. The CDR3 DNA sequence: TGTGCCAGCTCAGTATCAAGGGAGCAGTTCTTC. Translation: CASSVSREQFF.

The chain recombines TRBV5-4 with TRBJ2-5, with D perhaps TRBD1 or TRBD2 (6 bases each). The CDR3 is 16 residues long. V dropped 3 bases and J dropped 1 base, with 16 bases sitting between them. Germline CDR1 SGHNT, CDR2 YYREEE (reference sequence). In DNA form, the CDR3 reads TGTGCCAGCAGCTCCGACGGTGGGGGGCTCCAAGAGACCCAGTACTTC. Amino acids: CASSSDGGGLQETQYF.